Below, one TCR beta chain is given with its context. The sample originates from a study of blood T cell repertoires in COVID-19. The repertoire was sequenced with immunoSEQ multiplex PCR; TCRdb's copy has only in-frame clones and lacks some. Among about 300,000 clones listed, around 90% were seen once. In germline, CDR1 is SGHAT, CDR2 FQDESV (reference sequence). Losses at the gene ends were 5 bases for V and 3 bases for J; bases not matched to a gene: 5. The CDR3 extends over 14 amino acids. Specimen: peripheral blood. The chain recombines TRBV11-1 with TRBJ1-1, with 8 positions matching TRBD1. The receptor was derived from a woman younger than 45 with COVID-19, enrolled during active disease. CDR3 coding DNA: TGTGCCAGCAGCCTGGACAGGGAAGACACTGAAGCTTTCTTT. Protein product: CASSLDREDTEAFF.